This record concerns one TCR beta chain sequence. The antigen is not known. The record originates from a study of identical twins. TCRdb re-called the 5' RACE reads with MiXCR, one entry per CDR3 protein. The sample includes roughly 1.6 million distinct CDR3 sequences, more than 30% of them seen just once. Study findings and constraints: Beta clonotypes that were abundant in cord blood contained fewer insertions, a pattern absent from memory repertoires. Model-predicted out-of-frame TCR alpha sharing fell below observed values in monozygotic twins.

CDR1 and CDR2 (germline): SEHNR, FQNEAQ (reference sequence). This CDR3 has 14 amino acids. The ends were cut back, 1 base at V and 6 bases at J, with 9 bases in the middle. This TCR was sampled from a newborn girl in good health. The sequenced sample consisted of cord blood. This chain uses TRBV7-9 with TRBJ2-2; D is ambiguous. The CDR3 DNA sequence: TGTGCCAGCAGCTTAGTTGCTTCGGCCGGGGAGCTGTTTTTT. The encoded protein is CASSLVASAGELFF.